The entry that follows covers one T cell receptor beta chain sequence. The sample carries other DNA sequences with the same CDR3. Assay: immunoSEQ multiplex PCR; the TCRdb copy retains only in-frame clones and omits some. Among about 2 million clones listed, about 95% were seen once. This record comes from a study of shared clonotypes between healthy human individuals. Naive CD8 isolation took CD45RO-negative cells positively selected for CCR7 and excluded terminally differentiated effector memory CD45RA+ cells. The V gene lost 2 bases and the J gene lost 3 bases, with 2 bases spanning the gap. Germline V gene sequence: CDR1 KGHSH, CDR2 LQKENI. CDR3 length equals 11 residues.

This sequence was found in a man aged 18 to 29 in good health. The source material was naive CD8+ T cells sorted from blood. The genes are TRBV18 and TRBJ2-7; D gene uncertain. CDR3 DNA sequence: TGTGCCAGCTCACCAGACTACGAGCAGTACTTC. Protein: CASSPDYEQYF.